This T cell receptor (beta chain) was captured by sequencing in a study of blood T cell repertoires in COVID-19. Study summary: In each case, the material was cDNA or gDNA derived from T cells, B-cell-depleted T cells, or PBMCs.

V lost 6 bases to trimming and J lost 6 bases; unmatched junction nucleotides: 5. Germline CDR1 is MGHDK and CDR2 is SYGVNS. The CDR3 loop spans 14 amino acids. Authors' analysis steps: Reference gene primer amplification gave nucleated cell count estimates. TCRdb keeps only in-frame clones here, not all; method: immunoSEQ multiplex PCR. Clone size and the V and J calls come from that table; the DNA yielded D and trimming. The data contain 110,000 or so clones, roughly 85% of them singletons. This TCR was sampled from a human donor in a cohort sampled during active COVID-19. Sequences were obtained from peripheral blood. The J gene is TRBJ2-2, the V gene TRBV25-1; 9 bases line up with TRBD1. The CDR3 bases are TGTGCCAGCAGCCAACAGGGGGCAGCCGGGGAGCTGTTTTTT. Amino acids: CASSQQGAAGELFF.